Detailed here is one T cell receptor beta chain. This clonotype was observed a single time. Its binding antigen is unknown. The junction departs from germline at one end; a sequencing error may be responsible. This sample is drawn from a study of blood T cells in healthy people across ages (dated by TCRdb to the mid-2010s). Looking at the study overall: In model experiments, roughly one uniquely barcoded TCR beta cDNA molecule per two T cells was captured by template switching. Age-related changes in TCR beta repertoire diversity were measured in the study by deep sequencing normalized with unique cDNA molecular identifiers. The donors were split into four age groups: young (average approximately 16 years), middle-aged (more than 35), aged (approximately 60) and long-lived (under 85). Donors of different ages were randomly distributed across sequencing lanes to avoid experimental bias. Using the same blood draw, the study looked at two additional independent replicas of 1 million unique cDNA reads for two donors, one aged 18 to 30 and the other aged 80 or older.

The cysteine opens and the phenylalanine closes a CDR3 of 14 amino acids. Of all the DNA, just the CDR3 is kept, 42 bases in frame from base 1. Reading the germline V gene (reference sequence) gives CDR1 LNHNV and CDR2 YYDKDF. Library generation was performed with 5' RACE. These reads were obtained on an Illumina HiSeq 2500. The second PCR ran for about 7 to 11 cycles and used a J-beta primer mix along with a sample-barcoded 5' primer. A template-switch 5' adaptor carrying 12 random nucleotides introduced a unique molecular identifier onto each TCR beta cDNA molecule. Each sample yielded at least 3 million CDR3-containing paired-end reads. The Mint cDNA synthesis kit, primed by a TRBC-specific oligonucleotide, was used to synthesize first-strand cDNA from all RNA. Following uracil-DNA glycosylase treatment, all cDNA underwent a first 18-cycle PCR with the universal primers M1SS and BC2_uni_R. The original methods were these. Each sample was normalized by randomly selecting 1 million high-quality reads, each carrying a distinct molecular identifier. Instead of being binned into consensus sequences, reads that shared molecular identifiers were thrown out. MiTCR, run with a Q25 quality threshold and the strictest error-elimination algorithm, handled CDR3 identification, clonotype clustering and error correction. A nonparametric unseen species model with Euler transformation was used to estimate lower-bound total TCR beta diversity. Through fastp at Q25 and MiXCR, TCRdb rebuilt clones from the public reads, retaining in-frame beta chains. Entries that share a CDR3 protein sequence are merged under the most common genes and DNA. It is TCRdb's table, rather than the study itself, that gives the V and J calls and clone size. The sample has some 1.5 million distinct CDR3 sequences on record, less than 45% of them singletons. The ten largest account for over 3.5% of the sample.

Study-wide findings and limitations: Conclusive comparison of naive and antigen-experienced compartments was prevented by the profiling of bulk unsorted PBMCs. Observed TCR beta diversity per million T cells fell roughly linearly with age, and a significant reduction was already apparent by age roughly 40. Because the CMV infection status of the donors was unknown, age-related changes in expanded clonotypes may potentially have been confounded. Estimates of total diversity based on one million sequenced T cells were considered lower bounds and underestimates. Compared with the aged group, more naive CD4+ T cells, fewer expanded clones and increased TCR diversity were shown by the long-lived group, suggesting age selection. The percentage of naive T cells measured by flow cytometry correlated strongly with observed TCR beta diversity.

Systemically healthy Caucasian individuals from Russia, 39 in total and aged about 6 to 90 years, were included as donors. Each donor gave about 9.7 milliliters of peripheral blood, drawn into EDTA-treated Vacutainer tubes. Ficoll-Paque density-gradient centrifugation was used to isolate PBMCs, with at least 7 million obtained per sample. Trizol reagent was used to extract total RNA from the PBMCs, yielding at least 5.5 micrograms per sample. The percentages of naive CD45RAhigh/CD27high T cells were determined by flow cytometry on a PBMC aliquot from every donor. The sequenced sample was blood. The TCR was taken from a woman aged 18-29 years in good health. The sequence is built from TRBV15 and TRBJ2-3; 6 matching bases give a weak D call of TRBD2. The nucleotides are TGTGCCACCAGCAGAGCGACTAGTTCAGATATGCAGTATTTT. It is translated as CATSRATSSDMQYF.